A single sample gave rise to the 9 T cell receptor beta chains below, sequenced in a study of beta chain features in type 1 diabetes. Every isolated RNA sample was fully reverse transcribed, so sequencing captured expressed TCRB transcripts. Here immunoSEQ multiplex PCR was the method, and the copy in TCRdb shows in-frame clones only, minus some. The sample consists of hundreds of thousands of clones, about a sixth of them appearing once. The sequencing sample was made of naive CD4+ T cells from blood. Receptors were obtained from a man between 18 and 35 years old in good health.

The sample holds a few counts of this clone. The chain carries TRBV9 and TRBJ1-1; tentatively, D is TRBD1 (6 bases). The CDR3 is made up of 14 amino acids. In germline, CDR1 is SGDLS, CDR2 YYNGEE. V was clipped by 4 bases and J by 0 bases, with 10 bases between them. The CDR3 loop reads CASSRTAMNTEAFF. DNA for the CDR3: TGTGCCAGCAGCCGGACAGCCATGAACACTGAAGCTTTCTTT.

The sample holds a few counts of this clone. This sequence joins TRBV7-2 and TRBJ2-7, with 7 bases matching TRBD2. From germline, CDR1 is SGHTA and CDR2 FQGNSA. J was trimmed by 6 bases and V by 0 bases; bases with no gene match: 8. The CDR3 length is 15 residues. As DNA, the CDR3 is TGTGCCAGCAGCTTAGCGCGGGAGTCGCTGGTCGAGCAGTACTTC. Its protein is CASSLARESLVEQYF.

The chain is built from TRBV28 and TRBJ2-4; no clear D. The CDR3 is made up of 15 amino acids. V was shortened by 2 bases and J by 0 bases, with 8 bases between the two germline ends. Germline V gene lookup returns CDR1 MDHEN and CDR2 SYDVKM. The CDR3 DNA sequence: TGTGCCAGCAGTTTACCGGGCTCAGCCAAAAACATTCAGTACTTC. Residues: CASSLPGSAKNIQYF.

This clone was observed a few times. The CDR3 loop is CASSRDQATYYEQYF. The CDR3 coding sequence is TGTGCCAGCAGTAGAGACCAAGCGACGTATTACGAGCAGTACTTC. The chain combines TRBV28 with TRBJ2-7, with D hard to call. The V end lost 5 bases, the J end lost 4 bases, and 18 bases lay between the germline ends. CDR3 length: 15 residues. Germline CDR1 is MDHEN and CDR2 is SYDVKM.

The table lists this clone with a few counts. The chain uses TRBV7-2 and TRBJ1-1, with 7 bases aligning to TRBD1. V lost 6 bases and J lost 4; bases outside the gene matches: 17. Germline V gene sequence: CDR1 SGHTA, CDR2 FQGNSA. This CDR3 is built from 17 residues. CDR3 protein: CASRFALSGGRATEAFF. The CDR3 coding sequence is TGTGCCAGCAGATTTGCCCTCTCAGGGGGGAGGGCCACTGAAGCTTTCTTT.

This clone was observed a handful of times. The chain links TRBV29-1 to TRBJ1-2; D unclear. CDR3 length: 12 residues. Germline CDR1 SQVTM, CDR2 ANQGSEA. V gave up 1 base and J gave up 7 bases, with 10 bases separating them. Here the CDR3 DNA reads TGCAGCGTTGAAGGGACCGTTCTTGGCTACACCTTC. Its protein product is CSVEGTVLGYTF.

This chain links TRBV5-4 with TRBJ2-7; perhaps TRBD1 as D (6 bases). Germline CDR1 SGHNT, CDR2 YYREEE (reference sequence). CDR3 length: 15 amino acids. V lost 4 bases and J lost 6, with 20 bases in between. In DNA form, the CDR3 reads TGTGCCAGCAGCCCTGACAGGTCACGGGCGCTCGAGCAGTACTTC. This encodes CASSPDRSRALEQYF.

The chain recombines TRBV15 with TRBJ1-2; no firm D call. Germline lookup yields CDR1 LNHNV and CDR2 YYDKDF (reference sequence). The V gene lost 1 base and the J gene lost 0 bases, with 9 bases spanning the gap. The CDR3 runs to 15 residues. The CDR3 nucleotides are TGTGCCACCAGCAGAGTGGGCAACCCTAACTATGGCTACACCTTC. Translating gives CATSRVGNPNYGYTF. The full variable domain, with the rest looked up from reference TRBV15 and TRBJ1-2, is DAMVIQNPRYQVTQFGKPVTLSCSQTLNHNVMYWYQQKSSQAPKLLFHYYDKDFNNEADTPDNFQSRRPNTSFCFLDIRSPGLGDTAMYLCATSRVGNPNYGYTFGSGTRLTVV.

This clone turned up a few times. This rearrangement joins TRBV5-1 to TRBJ2-5; 10 bases line up with TRBD2. The CDR3 length is 16 residues. Germline-derived CDR1 and CDR2 are SGHRS and YFSETQ. The ends lost 4 bases at V and 2 bases at J; junction bases unmatched: 8. For the CDR3, the DNA is TGCGCCAGCAGCCTGCGGACTAGCGGAGCGCAAGAGACCCAGTACTTC. It yields the protein CASSLRTSGAQETQYF. Full variable domain (remainder filled in from reference TRBV5-1 and TRBJ2-5): KAGVTQTPRYLIKTRGQQVTLSCSPISGHRSVSWYQQTPGQGLQFLFEYFSETQRNKGNFPGRFSGRQFSNSRSEMNVSTLELGDSALYLCASSLRTSGAQETQYFGPGTRLLVL.